The 7 T cell receptor beta chains listed next were all sequenced from one sample in a study of T cell repertoires in cytomegalovirus infection. TCRdb passed the reads through MiXCR, listing each CDR3 protein once. In the table there are 250,000 to 350,000 distinct CDR3 sequences, 25% of which are singletons. The sample taken for sequencing was PBMCs. These receptors came from a human donor in good health (CMV status not recorded). Some clones in this sample may be carry-over from other donors' samples.

This clonotype was seen repeatedly, ten times or more. The J gene is TRBJ2-1, the V gene TRBV12-3 or TRBV12-4, with 13 nucleotides matching TRBD2. The CDR3 has 15 residues. V shed 1 base and J 9 bases; nucleotides not matched to a gene: 3. The CDR3 nucleotides are TGTGCCAGCAGTTTAGTAGGACTAGCGGGAGTTGAGCAGTTCTTC. Translated, it gives CASSLVGLAGVEQFF.

The table lists this clonotype with a few counts. The V call is TRBV20-1, the J call TRBJ1-6; the match to TRBD1 covers 7 bases. Trimming removed 7 bases from V and 7 bases from J; junction bases left unmatched: 4. Looked up from germline, CDR1 is DFQATT and CDR2 is SNEGSKA (reference sequence). The CDR3 loop spans 12 amino acids. The CDR3 DNA sequence: TGCAGTGGTGAGACAGGGAATTCACCCCTCCACTTT. Translated, it gives CSGETGNSPLHF.

This clonotype was recorded at least ten times. Germline and junction disagree at one end, which may indicate a read error. The chain recombines TRBV6-1 with TRBJ1-2, with D possibly matching TRBD1 (5 bases). This CDR3 has 11 residues. CDR1 and CDR2 from the germline V gene are MNHNS and SASEGT. CDR3 amino acids: CASREGAGYTF. DNA for the CDR3: TGTGCCAGCAGGGAAGGGGCTGGCTACACCTTC.

The V gene is TRBV29-1, the J gene TRBJ2-1; 9 bases fit TRBD2. Germline V gives CDR1 SQVTM, CDR2 ANQGSEA. CDR3 length equals 14 residues. J gave up 0 bases and V 3 bases, and 0 bases lay outside the gene matches. CDR3 nucleotide sequence: TGCAGCGTTGATAGCGGGAGCTCCTACAATGAGCAGTTCTTC. Translating gives CSVDSGSSYNEQFF.

This clonotype was recorded at least ten times. This chain connects TRBV24-1 to TRBJ1-1; D is undetermined. Trimming shortened V by 3 bases and J by 1 base, and 5 bases separated the two germline ends. CDR1 is KGHDR and CDR2 is SFDVKD in the germline V gene. The CDR3 totals 13 residues. The chain's CDR3 is CATSDGGNTEAFF. The CDR3 nucleotides read TGTGCCACCAGTGATGGTGGGAACACTGAAGCTTTCTTT.

A remark on this clonotype: Its ends do not fully match the called genes, so a read error is possible. The chain combines TRBV7-7 with TRBJ2-1; D is uncertain. Germline V gene data show CDR1 as SSHAT and CDR2 as FNYEAQ (reference sequence). The length of the CDR3 is 13 residues. CDR3 nucleotides: TGTGCTAGCAGCTCAGGTCTTCCTTCTGAGCAGTTCTTC. Translation: CASSSGLPSEQFF.

This clonotype was detected many times. Here the CDR3 omits its conserved ending phenylalanine or tryptophan, so a read error is the likely source. It is unclear where the CDR3 begins or ends on the DNA, so no DNA is shown, and the CDR3 is as TCRdb lists it. The V and J genes are TRBV7-2 and TRBJ2-7; the table calls TRBD1, which could not be checked here. Germline V CDR1 and CDR2: SGHTA, FQGNSA. A total of 13 residues make up the CDR3, ends included. CDR3 sequence: CASSLEPGQSLSS.